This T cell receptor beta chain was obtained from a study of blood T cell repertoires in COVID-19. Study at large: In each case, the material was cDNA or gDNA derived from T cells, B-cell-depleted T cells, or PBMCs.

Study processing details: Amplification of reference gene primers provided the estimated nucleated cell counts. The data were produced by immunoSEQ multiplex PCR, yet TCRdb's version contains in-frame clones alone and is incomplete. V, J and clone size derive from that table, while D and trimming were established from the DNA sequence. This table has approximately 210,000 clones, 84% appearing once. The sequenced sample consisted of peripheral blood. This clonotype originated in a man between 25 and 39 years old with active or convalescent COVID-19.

Here the CDR3 DNA reads TGTGCCAGCACCTTGACAGGGCCCAGAGAAAAACTGTTTTTT. It yields the protein CASTLTGPREKLFF. The V gene is TRBV28, the J gene TRBJ1-4; TRBD1 matches at 7 bases. Per the germline V gene, CDR1 is MDHEN and CDR2 is SYDVKM. V shed 7 bases and J 8 bases; nucleotides not matched to a gene: 10. The CDR3 loop spans 14 amino acids.